The table lists the clone carrying this TCR beta chain with a few counts. PCR employed 60 Vbeta and 13 Jbeta primers. Assay: immunoSEQ multiplex PCR; the TCRdb copy retains only in-frame clones and omits some. The table lists 100,000 or so clones, roughly four fifths of them singletons. The data belong to a study of cytomegalovirus exposure and HLA in healthy donors. CDR1 is MDHEN and CDR2 is SYDVKM in the germline V gene. Trimming cost V 4 bases and J 5 bases; bases outside gene matches: 11. The CDR3 consists of 16 residues. Sequenced: PBMCs. The rearrangement joins TRBV28 to TRBJ2-3, with 8 bases aligning to TRBD2. This clonotype originated in a man aged 50-59 years in good health and CMV-seronegative. The CDR3 DNA reads as TGTGCCAGCAGTTCGCCTAGCGGGTATAGTGGAGATACGCAGTATTTT. Translated, it gives CASSSPSGYSGDTQYF.